These 17 T cell receptor beta chains were all obtained from the same sample, sequenced in a study of T-cell reconstitution after alpha-beta-depleted transplantation in children. Unique molecular identifiers were built into the TCRbeta library. One entry per CDR3 protein, called by TCRdb with MiXCR from the PCR reads. The table shows approximately 85,000 distinct CDR3 sequences, with roughly a sixth occurring only once. Sequences were derived from PBMCs, mostly from graft donor cells, sampled 180 days after TCRalphabeta/CD19-depleted stem cell transplant. These receptor sequences come from a male patient aged 2-10 years who had a stem cell transplant for acute lymphoblastic leukemia, so the T cells may come from the graft donor.

This clonotype has just a few counts. V usage is TRBV6-2 or TRBV6-3 and J usage is TRBJ2-7; 8 nucleotides agree with TRBD1. Per germline, CDR1 MNHEY and CDR2 SVGEGT. The trim removed 5 bases at V and 3 bases at J, leaving 9 bases unmatched. CDR3 length equals 15 residues. CDR3 nucleotide sequence: TGTGCCAGCAGTAATCCGGGACAGGAGCACTACGAGCAGTACTTC. Its protein is CASSNPGQEHYEQYF.

The chain uses TRBV5-1 and TRBJ1-6; no firm D call. This CDR3 is 15 amino acids long. V was trimmed by 1 base and J by 9 bases, leaving 14 bases between them. CDR1 and CDR2 (germline): SGHRS, YFSETQ. Written as DNA, the CDR3 is TGCGCCAGCAGCTTGACGGGAAAGGCAGTTTCACCCCTCCACTTT. Encoded protein: CASSLTGKAVSPLHF. The full variable domain, rest sourced from reference TRBV5-1 and TRBJ1-6, is KAGVTQTPRYLIKTRGQQVTLSCSPISGHRSVSWYQQTPGQGLQFLFEYFSETQRNKGNFPGRFSGRQFSNSRSEMNVSTLELGDSALYLCASSLTGKAVSPLHFGNGTRLTVT.

This clonotype was found many times. The chain recombines TRBV12-3 or TRBV12-4 with TRBJ2-3, with D tentatively TRBD1 or TRBD2 (5 bases each). The CDR3 has 14 residues. Trimming took off 6 bases at V and 1 base at J, with 11 bases between the two ends. DNA for the CDR3: TGTGCCAGCAGCCCGGGGCCGGGCACAGATACGCAGTATTTT. Its translation is CASSPGPGTDTQYF.

A few counts support this clonotype. The chain has TRBV3-1 and TRBJ2-5, with D unclear. Trimming stripped 2 bases from V and 4 bases from J, with 2 bases between. This CDR3 region has 11 residues. Germline CDR1 reads LGHDT; CDR2 reads YNNKEL (reference sequence). CDR3 sequence reads: CASSQRETQYF. CDR3 nucleotide sequence: TGTGCCAGCAGCCAACGAGAGACCCAGTACTTC.

The table lists this clonotype with many counts. CDR3 sequence reads: CASSLSSTAYEQYF. The DNA for the CDR3 is TGTGCCAGCAGCTTATCGTCGACAGCCTACGAGCAGTACTTC. V and J are TRBV7-9 and TRBJ2-7; D possibly corresponds to TRBD1 (5 bases). This CDR3 has 14 residues. Trimming cost V 2 bases and J 2 bases, with 10 bases left between them. Germline V gene sequence: CDR1 SEHNR, CDR2 FQNEAQ (reference sequence).

This chain connects TRBV7-9 to TRBJ2-3; D unclear. Trimming removed 1 base at V and 5 bases at J, with 1 base between. Germline-derived CDR1 and CDR2 are SEHNR and FQNEAQ (reference sequence). The CDR3 extends over 11 amino acids. Here the CDR3 reads CASSLVDTQYF. CDR3 sequence (DNA): TGTGCCAGCAGCTTAGTAGATACGCAGTATTTT.

The chain combines TRBV7-9 with TRBJ2-3, with D possibly TRBD2 on 5 matching bases. Germline V gene lookup returns CDR1 SEHNR and CDR2 FQNEAQ (reference sequence). The CDR3 length is 15 residues. Trimming removed 1 base at V and 0 bases at J, with 8 bases between. The CDR3 DNA reads as TGTGCCAGCAGCTTAGAGGAGGAAAGCACAGATACGCAGTATTTT. Protein product: CASSLEEESTDTQYF.

There are a few counts of this clonotype. The rearrangement links TRBV11-2 to TRBJ2-3; D ambiguous. Germline V lookup: CDR1 SGHAT, CDR2 FQNNGV. The CDR3 sequence is 14 residues long. The germline V and J ends were trimmed by 7 bases and 5 bases, with 16 bases remaining between them. Here the CDR3 reads CASTLTNVGDTQYF. The CDR3 bases are TGTGCCAGCACCCTGACCAACGTCGGAGATACGCAGTATTTT.

CDR3 in amino acids: CASSPWTGGVTGELFF. In DNA form, the CDR3 reads TGTGCCAGCAGTCCGTGGACAGGGGGTGTCACCGGGGAGCTGTTTTTT. The chain links TRBV6-4 to TRBJ2-2, with 10 bases lining up with TRBD1. Germline CDR1 and CDR2: MRHNA and SNTAGT. CDR3 size: 16 residues. V dropped 5 bases and J dropped 4; count of bases not matched to a gene: 7.

The V and J genes are TRBV19 and TRBJ2-2, with TRBD1 matching 8 bases. The length of the CDR3 is 16 residues. J lost 4 bases, V lost 8 bases, and 12 bases had no gene match. Germline lookup yields CDR1 LNHDA and CDR2 SQIVND (reference sequence). CDR3 DNA: TGTGCCAGTCGCTCGGGCAGGGGGCCGGGCACCGGGGAGCTGTTTTTT. Its protein product is CASRSGRGPGTGELFF.

The chain recombines TRBV11-2 with TRBJ2-3, with D perhaps matching TRBD2 (5 bases). This CDR3 spans 13 amino acids. Germline values: CDR1 SGHAT, CDR2 FQNNGV. Trimming pared 5 bases from V and 5 bases from J, leaving 11 bases between. As DNA, the CDR3 is TGTGCCAGCAGCCCGCGGGCGGAAGATACGCAGTATTTT. Residues: CASSPRAEDTQYF.

J is TRBJ2-7 and V is TRBV20-1; TRBD2 matches at 7 bases. CDR1 is DFQATT, CDR2 SNEGSKA, per germline (reference sequence). V gave up 4 bases and J gave up 2 bases; unmatched junction bases: 11. The CDR3 loop spans 15 amino acids. For the CDR3, the DNA is TGCAGTGCTACCCTCGGGGGGTTCCGGGCCTACGAGCAGTACTTC. Protein: CSATLGGFRAYEQYF.

This clonotype showed up just a few times. The chain has TRBV18 and TRBJ2-5, with 9 bases fitting TRBD1. Unmatched junction bases numbered 2, after V lost 5 bases and J lost 4 bases. Germline CDR1 is KGHSH and CDR2 is LQKENI. The CDR3 totals 13 residues. CDR3 sequence reads: CASSRGQGETQYF. The DNA for the CDR3 is TGTGCCAGCTCAAGGGGACAGGGAGAGACCCAGTACTTC.

V usage is TRBV7-8 and J usage is TRBJ1-4; D not certain. The V end lost 5 bases, the J end lost 8 bases, and 18 bases lay between the germline ends. The CDR3 covers 15 residues. The germline V gene encodes CDR1 SGHVS and CDR2 FQNEAQ. CDR3 region: CASSHSPRRAEKLFF. The CDR3 nucleotides read TGTGCCAGCAGCCATTCCCCGAGGAGAGCCGAAAAACTGTTTTTT.

This clonotype has only a few counts. This sequence joins TRBV6-1 and TRBJ2-2, with 8 bases fitting TRBD2. Germline V gene sequence: CDR1 MNHNS, CDR2 SASEGT. The CDR3 is 16 residues long. Losses at the gene ends were 8 bases for V and 2 bases for J; bases not matched to a gene: 10. CDR3: CASRGSGAQNTGELFF. CDR3 coding DNA: TGTGCCAGCCGCGGTAGCGGGGCTCAAAACACCGGGGAGCTGTTTTTT.

The rearrangement links TRBV12-3 or TRBV12-4 to TRBJ2-7, with D perhaps TRBD2 (6 bases). The CDR3 is 14 amino acids. Between the trimmed V and J ends, which lost 5 bases and 7 bases, there was a span of 18 bases. The CDR3 DNA reads TGTGCCAGCAGTCGCGGGACCGGGACCTGGGAGCAGTACTTC. Translating gives CASSRGTGTWEQYF.

The J gene is TRBJ2-7, the V gene TRBV5-1; a possible D gene is TRBD1 (6 bases). Germline V gene data show CDR1 as SGHRS and CDR2 as YFSETQ. The V end lost 0 bases, the J end lost 6 bases, and 13 bases lay between the germline ends. The CDR3 is made up of 14 amino acids. The CDR3 sequence is CASSLVTGPGEQYF. CDR3 DNA sequence: TGCGCCAGCAGCTTGGTAACAGGGCCGGGCGAGCAGTACTTC. Full variable domain (outside the CDR3, taken from reference TRBV5-1 and TRBJ2-7): KAGVTQTPRYLIKTRGQQVTLSCSPISGHRSVSWYQQTPGQGLQFLFEYFSETQRNKGNFPGRFSGRQFSNSRSEMNVSTLELGDSALYLCASSLVTGPGEQYFGPGTRLTVT.